Here is one TCR beta chain with its context. These data originate in a study of OX40 agonist ivuxolimab in advanced cancers. Assay used: immunoSEQ multiplex PCR; TCRdb lists only in-frame clones, some missing. The data show just under 85,000 clones, with 70% to 90% seen just once and 0.7% to 0.9% held by the top ten. Germline-derived CDR1 and CDR2 are SGHDT and YYEEEE. The CDR3 sequence is 12 residues long. The ends were cut back, 7 bases at V and 9 bases at J, with 13 bases in the middle. The gene calls are TRBV5-6 and TRBJ2-2, with a tentative D call TRBD1 (5 bases). This sequence was found in an adult with an advanced solid tumor such as melanoma, head and neck, liver or kidney cancer. The sample was CD4+ or CD8+ T cells sorted from blood, taken in a trial of the OX40 agonist ivuxolimab. CDR3 nucleotide sequence: TGTGCCAGCGGGTTCCTGGGGCGGGAGCTGTTTTTT. This encodes CASGFLGRELFF.